The clone carrying this T cell receptor (beta chain) was seen at least ten times. Antigen unknown. These data belong to a study of T cells in Graves' hyperthyroidism and ophthalmopathy. The PBMCs were sourced from fresh peripheral blood (about 10 ml). Germline V CDR1 and CDR2: MDHEN, SYDVKM. V was pared by 2 bases and J by 11 bases, with 15 bases between. The length of the CDR3 is 13 residues. Findings and caveats of the study: A 13 V-J model separated ophthalmopathy from stable hyperthyroidism. Also found in blood were most expanded thyroid clonotypes above 0.001.

TCR beta CDR3 regions were amplified from RNA transcripts. Initially, a first-round RT-PCR of the TCR CDR3 employed the HTBI primer set. Each CDR3 protein gets one entry after TCRdb re-called the multiplex PCR reads with MiXCR. The sample consists of over 500,000 distinct CDR3 sequences, about 16% of them appearing once. The J gene is TRBJ1-1, the V gene TRBV28, with D possibly TRBD1 on 6 matching bases. The receptor comes from a woman aged 30 to 39 with Graves' ophthalmopathy. Sequenced sample: blood. CDR3 sequence reads: CASSLPTGWIAFF. DNA of the CDR3: TGTGCCAGCAGTTTACCGACAGGTTGGATCGCTTTCTTT.